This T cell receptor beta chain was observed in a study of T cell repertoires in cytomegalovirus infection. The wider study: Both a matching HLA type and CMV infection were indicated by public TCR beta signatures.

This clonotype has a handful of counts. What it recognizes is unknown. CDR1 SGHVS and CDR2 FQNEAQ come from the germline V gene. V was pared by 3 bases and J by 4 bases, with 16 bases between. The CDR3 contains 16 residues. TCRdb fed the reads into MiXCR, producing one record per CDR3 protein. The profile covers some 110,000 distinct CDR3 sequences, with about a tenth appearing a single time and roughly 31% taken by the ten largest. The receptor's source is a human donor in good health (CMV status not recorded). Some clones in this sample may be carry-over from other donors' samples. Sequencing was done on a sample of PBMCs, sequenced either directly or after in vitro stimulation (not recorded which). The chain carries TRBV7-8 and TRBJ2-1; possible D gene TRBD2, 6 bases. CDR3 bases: TGTGCCAGCAGCTTCACCGCGGGGCAGGGTTACAATGAGCAGTTCTTC. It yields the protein CASSFTAGQGYNEQFF.